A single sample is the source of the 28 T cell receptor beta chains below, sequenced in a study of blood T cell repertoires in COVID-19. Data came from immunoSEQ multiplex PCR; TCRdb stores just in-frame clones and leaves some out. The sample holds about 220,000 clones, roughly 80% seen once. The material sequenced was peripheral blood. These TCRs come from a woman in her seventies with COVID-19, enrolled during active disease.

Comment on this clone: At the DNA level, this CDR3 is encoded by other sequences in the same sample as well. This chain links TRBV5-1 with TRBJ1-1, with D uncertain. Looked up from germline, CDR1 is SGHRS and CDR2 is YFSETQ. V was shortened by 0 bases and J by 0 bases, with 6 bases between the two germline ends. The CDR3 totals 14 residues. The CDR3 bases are TGCGCCAGCAGCTTGGGAGGGTTGAACACTGAAGCTTTCTTT. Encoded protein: CASSLGGLNTEAFF.

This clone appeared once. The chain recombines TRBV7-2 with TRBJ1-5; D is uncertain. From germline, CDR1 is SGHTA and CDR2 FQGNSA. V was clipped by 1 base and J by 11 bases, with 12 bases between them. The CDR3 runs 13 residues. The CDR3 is CASSLVVSGSQHF. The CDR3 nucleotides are TGTGCCAGCAGCTTAGTTGTAAGCGGGTCCCAGCATTTT. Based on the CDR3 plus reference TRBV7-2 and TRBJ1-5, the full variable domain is GAGVSQSPSNKVTEKGKDVELRCDPISGHTALYWYRQSLGQGLEFLIYFQGNSAPDKSGLPSDRFSAERTGGSVSTLTIQRTQQEDSAVYLCASSLVVSGSQHFGDGTRLSIL.

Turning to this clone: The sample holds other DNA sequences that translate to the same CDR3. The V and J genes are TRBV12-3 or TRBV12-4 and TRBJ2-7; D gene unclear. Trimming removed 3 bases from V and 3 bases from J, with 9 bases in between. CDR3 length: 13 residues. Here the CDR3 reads CASSLTGSYEQYF. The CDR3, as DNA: TGTGCCAGCAGTTTGACTGGTAGCTACGAGCAGTACTTC.

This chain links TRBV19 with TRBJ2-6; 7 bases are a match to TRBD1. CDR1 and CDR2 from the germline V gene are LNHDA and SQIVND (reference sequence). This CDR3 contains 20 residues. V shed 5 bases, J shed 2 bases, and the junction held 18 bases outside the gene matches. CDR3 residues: CASSASGGGTVSPGANVLTF. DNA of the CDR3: TGTGCCAGTAGTGCATCCGGCGGTGGGACAGTTTCGCCTGGGGCCAACGTCCTGACTTTC.

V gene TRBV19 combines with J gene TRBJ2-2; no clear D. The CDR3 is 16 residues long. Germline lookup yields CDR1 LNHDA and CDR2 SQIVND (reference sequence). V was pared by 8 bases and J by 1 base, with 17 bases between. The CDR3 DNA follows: TGTGCCAGTGCCCCAACGCGGCGGAAGAACACCGGGGAGCTGTTTTTT. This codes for CASAPTRRKNTGELFF.

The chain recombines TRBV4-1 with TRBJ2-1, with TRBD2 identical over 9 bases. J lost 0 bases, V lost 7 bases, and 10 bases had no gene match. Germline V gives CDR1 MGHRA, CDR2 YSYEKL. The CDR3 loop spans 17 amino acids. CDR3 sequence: CASTPRSSGASYNEQFF. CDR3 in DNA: TGCGCCAGCACCCCGAGGTCTAGCGGGGCCTCCTACAATGAGCAGTTCTTC.

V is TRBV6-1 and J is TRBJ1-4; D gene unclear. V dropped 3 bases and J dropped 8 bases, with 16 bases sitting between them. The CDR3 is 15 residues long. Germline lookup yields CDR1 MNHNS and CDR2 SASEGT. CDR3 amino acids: CASSEASYPGEKLFF. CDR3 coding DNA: TGTGCCAGCAGTGAGGCTTCTTATCCGGGGGAAAAACTGTTTTTT.

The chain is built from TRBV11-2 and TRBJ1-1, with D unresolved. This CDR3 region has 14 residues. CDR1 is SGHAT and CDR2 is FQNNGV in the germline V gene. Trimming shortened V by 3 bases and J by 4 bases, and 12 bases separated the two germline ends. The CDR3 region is CASSFMSSGTEAFF. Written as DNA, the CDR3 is TGTGCCAGCAGCTTCATGAGTAGTGGCACTGAAGCTTTCTTT.

In DNA form, the CDR3 reads TGTGCCAGCAGTTTCATAGCGGGAGGCTCCTACAATGAGCAGTTCTTC. Its protein product is CASSFIAGGSYNEQFF. The V gene is TRBV11-2, the J gene TRBJ2-1; the match to TRBD2 covers 10 bases. Germline CDR1 SGHAT, CDR2 FQNNGV. Losses at the gene ends were 6 bases for V and 0 bases for J; bases not matched to a gene: 5. This CDR3 is 16 amino acids long.

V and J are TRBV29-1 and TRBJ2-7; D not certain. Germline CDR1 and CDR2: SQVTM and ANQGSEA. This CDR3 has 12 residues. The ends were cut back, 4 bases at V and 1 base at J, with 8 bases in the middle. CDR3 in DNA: TGCAGCGTTGGCGCGGCGTCCTACGAGCAGTACTTC. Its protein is CSVGAASYEQYF.

The CDR3 region is CASSRGVGLNTEAFF. Written as DNA, the CDR3 is TGTGCCAGCTCCAGGGGGGTAGGACTGAACACTGAAGCTTTCTTT. The chain couples TRBV2 to TRBJ1-1, with TRBD1 matching 7 bases. The CDR3 totals 15 residues. Germline V lookup: CDR1 SNHLY, CDR2 FYNNEI. Losses at the gene ends were 8 bases for V and 0 bases for J; bases not matched to a gene: 9.

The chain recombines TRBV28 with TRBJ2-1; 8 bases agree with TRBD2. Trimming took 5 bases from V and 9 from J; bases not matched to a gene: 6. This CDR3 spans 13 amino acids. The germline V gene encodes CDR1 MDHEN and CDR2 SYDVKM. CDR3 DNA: TGTGCCAGCAGTAGCGGGAGCGTCGGTGAGCAGTTCTTC. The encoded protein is CASSSGSVGEQFF. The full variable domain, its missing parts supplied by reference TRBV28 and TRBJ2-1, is DVKVTQSSRYLVKRTGEKVFLECVQDMDHENMFWYRQDPGLGLRLIYFSYDVKMKEKGDIPEGYSVSREKKERFSLILESASTNQTSMYLCASSSGSVGEQFFGPGTRLTVL.

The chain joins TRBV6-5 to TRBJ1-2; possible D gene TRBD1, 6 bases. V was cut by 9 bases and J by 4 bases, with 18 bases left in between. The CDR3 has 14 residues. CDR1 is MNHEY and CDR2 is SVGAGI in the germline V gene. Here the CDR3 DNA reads TGTGCCAGTGGAGGCGGGGGCAAAAGCTATGGCTACACCTTC. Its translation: CASGGGGKSYGYTF.

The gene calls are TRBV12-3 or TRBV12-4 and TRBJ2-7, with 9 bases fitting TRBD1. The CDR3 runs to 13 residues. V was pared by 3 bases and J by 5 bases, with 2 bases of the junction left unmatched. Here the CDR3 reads CASSLGQGHEQYF. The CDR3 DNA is TGTGCCAGCAGTTTGGGACAGGGCCACGAGCAGTACTTC.

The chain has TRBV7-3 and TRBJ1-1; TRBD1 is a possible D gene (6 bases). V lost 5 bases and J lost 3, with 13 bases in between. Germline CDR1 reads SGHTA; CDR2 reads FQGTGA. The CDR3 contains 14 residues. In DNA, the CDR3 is TGTGCCAGCAGCCCCACAGGGATGGACACTGAAGCTTTCTTT. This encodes CASSPTGMDTEAFF.

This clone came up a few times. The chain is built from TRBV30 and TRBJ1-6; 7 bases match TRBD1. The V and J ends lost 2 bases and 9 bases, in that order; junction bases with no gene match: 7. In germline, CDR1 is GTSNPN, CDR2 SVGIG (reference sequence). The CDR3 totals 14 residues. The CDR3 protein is CAWSLTGARSPLHF. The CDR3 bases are TGTGCCTGGAGTCTCACAGGGGCGCGTTCACCCCTCCACTTT. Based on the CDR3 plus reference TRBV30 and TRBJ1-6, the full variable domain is SQTIHQWPATLVQPVGSPLSLECTVEGTSNPNLYWYRQAAGRGLQLLFYSVGIGQISSEVPQNLSASRPQDRQFILSSKKLLLSDSGFYLCAWSLTGARSPLHFGNGTRLTVT.

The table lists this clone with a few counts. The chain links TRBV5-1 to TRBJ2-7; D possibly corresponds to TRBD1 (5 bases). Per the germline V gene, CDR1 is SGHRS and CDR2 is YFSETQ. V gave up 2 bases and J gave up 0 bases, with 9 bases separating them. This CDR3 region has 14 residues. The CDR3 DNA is TGCGCCAGCAGCTTCCCAGACAGCTCCTACGAGCAGTACTTC. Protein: CASSFPDSSYEQYF. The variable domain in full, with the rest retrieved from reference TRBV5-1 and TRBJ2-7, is KAGVTQTPRYLIKTRGQQVTLSCSPISGHRSVSWYQQTPGQGLQFLFEYFSETQRNKGNFPGRFSGRQFSNSRSEMNVSTLELGDSALYLCASSFPDSSYEQYFGPGTRLTVT.

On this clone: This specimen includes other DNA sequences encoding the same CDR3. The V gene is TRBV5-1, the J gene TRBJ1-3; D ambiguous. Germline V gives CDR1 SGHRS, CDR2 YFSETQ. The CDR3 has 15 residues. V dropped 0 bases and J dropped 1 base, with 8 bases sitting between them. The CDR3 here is CASSLAGVSGNTIYF. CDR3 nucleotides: TGCGCCAGCAGCTTGGCGGGAGTATCTGGAAACACCATATATTTT.

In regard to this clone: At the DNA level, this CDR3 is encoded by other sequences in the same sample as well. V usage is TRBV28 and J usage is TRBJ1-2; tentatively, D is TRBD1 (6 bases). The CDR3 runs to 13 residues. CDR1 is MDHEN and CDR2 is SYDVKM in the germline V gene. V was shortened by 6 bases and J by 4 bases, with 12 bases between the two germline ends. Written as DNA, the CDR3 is TGTGCCAGCAGCCGAACAGGGATCTATGGCTACACCTTC. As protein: CASSRTGIYGYTF.

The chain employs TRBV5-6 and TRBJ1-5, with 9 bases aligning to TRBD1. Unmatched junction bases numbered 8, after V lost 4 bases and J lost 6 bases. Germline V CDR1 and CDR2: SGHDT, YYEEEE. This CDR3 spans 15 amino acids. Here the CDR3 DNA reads TGTGCCAGCAGCCGCATGGGGACAGGGAGTCAGCCCCAGCATTTT. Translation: CASSRMGTGSQPQHF.

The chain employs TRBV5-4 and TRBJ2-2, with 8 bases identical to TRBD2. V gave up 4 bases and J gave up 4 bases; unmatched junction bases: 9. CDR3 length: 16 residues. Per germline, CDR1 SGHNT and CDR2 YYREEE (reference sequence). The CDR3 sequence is CASSQITSGGTGELFF. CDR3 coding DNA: TGTGCCAGCAGCCAAATAACTAGCGGAGGCACCGGGGAGCTGTTTTTT. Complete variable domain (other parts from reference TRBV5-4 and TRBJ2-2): ETGVTQSPTHLIKTRGQQVTLRCSSQSGHNTVSWYQQALGQGPQFIFQYYREEENGRGNFPPRFSGLQFPNYSSELNVNALELDDSALYLCASSQITSGGTGELFFGEGSRLTVL.

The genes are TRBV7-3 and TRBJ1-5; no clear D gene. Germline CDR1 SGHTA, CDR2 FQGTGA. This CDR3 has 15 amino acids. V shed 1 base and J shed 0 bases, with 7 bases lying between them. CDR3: CASSLNGNSNQPQHF. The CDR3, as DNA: TGTGCCAGCAGCTTAAACGGGAATAGCAATCAGCCCCAGCATTTT.

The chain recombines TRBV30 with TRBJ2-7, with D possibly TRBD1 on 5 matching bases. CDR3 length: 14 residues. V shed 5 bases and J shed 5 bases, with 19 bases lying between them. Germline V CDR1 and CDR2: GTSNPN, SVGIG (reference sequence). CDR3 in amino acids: CAWDRVPRVNEQYF. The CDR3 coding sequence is TGTGCCTGGGACCGCGTCCCCAGGGTAAACGAGCAGTACTTC.

CDR3 coding DNA: TGCGCCAGCAGCTTGGCTAGCGGGAGGGCCAATGAGCAGTTCTTC. It yields the protein CASSLASGRANEQFF. V is TRBV5-1 and J is TRBJ2-1, with 12 nucleotides matching TRBD2. The germline V gene has CDR1 SGHRS and CDR2 YFSETQ. V was clipped by 0 bases and J by 6 bases; unmatched bases: 1. The CDR3 is 15 amino acids. Based on the CDR3 plus reference TRBV5-1 and TRBJ2-1, the full variable domain is KAGVTQTPRYLIKTRGQQVTLSCSPISGHRSVSWYQQTPGQGLQFLFEYFSETQRNKGNFPGRFSGRQFSNSRSEMNVSTLELGDSALYLCASSLASGRANEQFFGPGTRLTVL.

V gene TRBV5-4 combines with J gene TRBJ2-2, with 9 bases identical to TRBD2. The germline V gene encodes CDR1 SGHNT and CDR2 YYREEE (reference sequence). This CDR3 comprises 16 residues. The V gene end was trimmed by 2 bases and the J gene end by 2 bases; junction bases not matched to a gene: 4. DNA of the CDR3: TGTGCCAGCAGCTTCGGACTAGCGCTAAACACCGGGGAGCTGTTTTTT. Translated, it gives CASSFGLALNTGELFF.

DNA for the CDR3: TGTGCCAGCAGTTATTCCCAACAGGCCCAAAATTTCTTT. It specifies CASSYSQQAQNFF. The rearrangement joins TRBV2 to TRBJ1-1; a weak D match, TRBD1 (5 bases). Germline loops: CDR1 SNHLY, CDR2 FYNNEI. Trimming took off 5 bases at V and 13 bases at J, with 20 bases between the two ends. The CDR3 covers 13 residues. Full variable domain (remainder filled in from reference TRBV2 and TRBJ1-1): EPEVTQTPSHQVTQMGQEVILRCVPISNHLYFYWYRQILGQKVEFLVSFYNNEISEKSEIFDDQFSVERPDGSNFTLKIRSTKLEDSAMYFCASSYSQQAQNFFGQGTRLTVV.

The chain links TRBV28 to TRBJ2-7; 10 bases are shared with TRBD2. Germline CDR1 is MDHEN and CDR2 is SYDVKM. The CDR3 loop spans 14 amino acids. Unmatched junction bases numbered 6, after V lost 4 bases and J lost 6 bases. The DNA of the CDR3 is TGTGCCAGCAGTTATCTAGCGGGAGCGGGCGAGCAGTACTTC. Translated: CASSYLAGAGEQYF.

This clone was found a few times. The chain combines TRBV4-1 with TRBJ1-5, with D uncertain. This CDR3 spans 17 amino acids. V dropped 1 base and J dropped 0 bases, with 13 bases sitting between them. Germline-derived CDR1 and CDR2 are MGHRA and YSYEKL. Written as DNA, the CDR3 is TGCGCCAGCAGCCAAGCGGGAGACACCTCTAGCAATCAGCCCCAGCATTTT. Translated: CASSQAGDTSSNQPQHF.